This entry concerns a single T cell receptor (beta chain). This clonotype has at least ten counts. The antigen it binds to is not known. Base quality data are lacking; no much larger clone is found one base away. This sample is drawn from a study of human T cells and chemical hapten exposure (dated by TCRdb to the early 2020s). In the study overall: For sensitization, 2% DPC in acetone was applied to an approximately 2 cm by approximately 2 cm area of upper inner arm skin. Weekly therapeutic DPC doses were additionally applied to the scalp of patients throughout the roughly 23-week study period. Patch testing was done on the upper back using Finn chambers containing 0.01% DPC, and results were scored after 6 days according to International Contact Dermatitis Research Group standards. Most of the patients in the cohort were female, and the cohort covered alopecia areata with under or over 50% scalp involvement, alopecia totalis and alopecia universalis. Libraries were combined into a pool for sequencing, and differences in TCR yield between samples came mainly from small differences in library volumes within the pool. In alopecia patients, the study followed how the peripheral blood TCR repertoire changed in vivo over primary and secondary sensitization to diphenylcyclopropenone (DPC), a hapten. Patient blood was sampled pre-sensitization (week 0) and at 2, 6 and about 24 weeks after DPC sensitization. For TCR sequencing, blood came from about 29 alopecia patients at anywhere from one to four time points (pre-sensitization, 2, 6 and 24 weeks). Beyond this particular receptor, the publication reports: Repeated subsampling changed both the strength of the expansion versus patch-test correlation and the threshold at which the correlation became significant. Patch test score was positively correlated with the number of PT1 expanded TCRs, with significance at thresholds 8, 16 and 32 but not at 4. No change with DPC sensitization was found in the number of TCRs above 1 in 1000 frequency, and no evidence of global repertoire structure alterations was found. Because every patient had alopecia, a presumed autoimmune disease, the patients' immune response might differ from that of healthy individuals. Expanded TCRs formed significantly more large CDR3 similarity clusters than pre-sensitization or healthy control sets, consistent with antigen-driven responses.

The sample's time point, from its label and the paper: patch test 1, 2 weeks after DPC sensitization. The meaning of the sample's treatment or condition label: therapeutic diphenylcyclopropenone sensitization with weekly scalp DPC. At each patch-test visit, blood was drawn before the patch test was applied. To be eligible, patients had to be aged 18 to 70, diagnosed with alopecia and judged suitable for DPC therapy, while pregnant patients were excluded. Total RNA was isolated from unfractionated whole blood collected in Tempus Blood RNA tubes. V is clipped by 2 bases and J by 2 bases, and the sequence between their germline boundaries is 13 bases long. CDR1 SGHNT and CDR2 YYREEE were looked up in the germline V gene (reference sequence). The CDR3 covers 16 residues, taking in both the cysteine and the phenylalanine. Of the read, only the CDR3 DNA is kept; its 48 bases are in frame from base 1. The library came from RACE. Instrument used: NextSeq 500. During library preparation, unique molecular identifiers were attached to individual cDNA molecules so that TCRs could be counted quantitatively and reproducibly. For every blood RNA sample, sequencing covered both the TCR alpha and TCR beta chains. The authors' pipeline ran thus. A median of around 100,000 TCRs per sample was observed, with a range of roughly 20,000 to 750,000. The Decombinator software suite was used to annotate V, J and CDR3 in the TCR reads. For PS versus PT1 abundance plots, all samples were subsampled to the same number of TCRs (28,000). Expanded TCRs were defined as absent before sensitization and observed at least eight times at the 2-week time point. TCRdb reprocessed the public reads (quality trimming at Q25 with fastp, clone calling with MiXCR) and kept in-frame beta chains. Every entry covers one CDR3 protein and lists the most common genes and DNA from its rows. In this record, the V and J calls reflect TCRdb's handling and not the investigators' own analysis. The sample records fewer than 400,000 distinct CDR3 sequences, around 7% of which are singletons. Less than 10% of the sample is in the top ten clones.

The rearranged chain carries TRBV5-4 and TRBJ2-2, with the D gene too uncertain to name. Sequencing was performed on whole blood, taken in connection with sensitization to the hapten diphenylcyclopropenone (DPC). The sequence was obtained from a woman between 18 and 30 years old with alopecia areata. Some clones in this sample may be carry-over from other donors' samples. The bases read TGTGCCAGCAGCTTACATCCGAAGGACAACACCGGGGAGCTGTTTTTT. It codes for CASSLHPKDNTGELFF.